The clone carrying this T cell receptor beta chain was counted at least ten times. TCRdb processed the RACE reads anew with MiXCR; each CDR3 protein has one entry. Of over 100,000 distinct CDR3 sequences in the sample, about 11% are singletons; the top ten hold around 2.5%. The data stem from a study of human T cells and chemical hapten exposure. Looked up from germline, CDR1 is SGHVS and CDR2 is FQNEAQ. Trimming took off 2 bases at V and 4 bases at J, with 11 bases between the two ends. This CDR3 comprises 14 residues. Specified time point: patch test 3, about 24 weeks after DPC sensitization. Treatment indicated: therapeutic diphenylcyclopropenone sensitization with weekly scalp DPC. Every patch test was put on after a blood sample was taken.

The receptor was isolated from a woman between 50 and 59 years old with alopecia areata. Some clones in this sample may be carry-over from other donors' samples. V usage is TRBV7-8 and J usage is TRBJ2-5; a possible D gene is TRBD2 (7 bases). The sequenced sample was whole blood, obtained in connection with sensitization to the hapten diphenylcyclopropenone (DPC). CDR3 nucleotide sequence: TGTGCCAGCAGCTTACGGGGGGCGGGAGAGACCCAGTACTTC. Translating it yields CASSLRGAGETQYF.